This record concerns one T cell receptor beta chain sequence. No antigen is known for it. The junction differs from germline at one of its ends, possibly a read error. This CDR3 contains 14 residues. Germline CDR1 SGHNT, CDR2 YYREEE (reference sequence). The data derive from a study of cytomegalovirus exposure and HLA in healthy donors. General observations from the study: Solely CMV serostatus was available to characterize immune exposure.

Use of 60 Vbeta and 13 Jbeta primers characterized the PCR. Some clones are missing from TCRdb's copy, which holds only in-frame ones; the method was immunoSEQ multiplex PCR. The data hold about 180,000 clones, with about three quarters observed a single time. The chain uses TRBV5-4 and TRBJ2-6; D might be TRBD1 (5 bases). Sequenced sample: PBMCs. The sequence was collected from a woman aged 50 to 65 in good health and CMV-seropositive. The CDR3 sequence: CASSLGSGANGLTF. Here the CDR3 DNA reads TGTGCCAGCAGCTTGGGTTCTGGGGCCAACGGCCTGACTTTC.